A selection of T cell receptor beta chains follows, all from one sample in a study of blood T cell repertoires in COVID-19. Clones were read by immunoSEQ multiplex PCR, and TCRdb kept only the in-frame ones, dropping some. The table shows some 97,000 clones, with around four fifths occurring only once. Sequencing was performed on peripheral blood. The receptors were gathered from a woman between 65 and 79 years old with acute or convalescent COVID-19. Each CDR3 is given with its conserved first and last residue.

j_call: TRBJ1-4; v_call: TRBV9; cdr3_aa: CASSVGLGRSTGYEKLFF
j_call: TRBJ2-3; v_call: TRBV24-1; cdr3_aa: CATSDYNTQYF
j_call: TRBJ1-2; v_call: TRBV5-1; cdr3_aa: CASSPGQVGYGYTF
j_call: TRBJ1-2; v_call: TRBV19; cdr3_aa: CASIAQGIGYGYTF
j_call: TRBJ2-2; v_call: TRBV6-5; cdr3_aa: CASSYSTGYTGELFF
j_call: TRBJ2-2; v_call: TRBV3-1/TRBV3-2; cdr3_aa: CASSQTSGGAYGELFF
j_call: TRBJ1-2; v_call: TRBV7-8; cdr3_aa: CASSSVQRSYGYTF
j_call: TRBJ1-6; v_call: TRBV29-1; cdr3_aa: CSVGQGVGSPLHF
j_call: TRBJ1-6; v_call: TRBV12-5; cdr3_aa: CASGPSHTGGFGSPLHF
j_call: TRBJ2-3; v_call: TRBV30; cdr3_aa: CAVSRGGPTDTQYF
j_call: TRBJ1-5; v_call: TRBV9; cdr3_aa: CASSGTGPNQPQHF
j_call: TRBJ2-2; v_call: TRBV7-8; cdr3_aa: CATGRAPRELFF
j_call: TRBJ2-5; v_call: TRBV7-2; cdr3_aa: CASSYDIGRTQYF
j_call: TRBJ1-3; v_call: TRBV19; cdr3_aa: CASSPGTASGNTIYF
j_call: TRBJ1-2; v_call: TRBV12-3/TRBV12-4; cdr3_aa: CASSLRGGYGYTF
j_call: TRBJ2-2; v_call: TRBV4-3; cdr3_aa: CASSSRGGGRDTGELFF
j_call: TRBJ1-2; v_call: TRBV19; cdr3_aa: CASTPTGAYGYTF
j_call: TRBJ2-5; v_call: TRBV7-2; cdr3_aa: CASSPTVGGWETQYF
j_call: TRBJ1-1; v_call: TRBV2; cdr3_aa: CASSRTGGNTEAFF
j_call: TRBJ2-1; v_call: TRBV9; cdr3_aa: CASSTVGQGINEQFF
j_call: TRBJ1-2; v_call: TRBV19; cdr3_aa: CASSIDRVLGQAIGYTF
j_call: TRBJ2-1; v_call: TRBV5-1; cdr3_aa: CASSPGTDEGYNEQFF
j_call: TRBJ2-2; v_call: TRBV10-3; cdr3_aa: CAISDSGATGELFF
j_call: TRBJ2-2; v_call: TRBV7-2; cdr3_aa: CASRLGTGFAGELFF
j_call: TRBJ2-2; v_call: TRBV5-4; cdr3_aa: CASSESQGRTGELFF
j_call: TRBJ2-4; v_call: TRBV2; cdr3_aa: CASSEGGQLAKNIQYF
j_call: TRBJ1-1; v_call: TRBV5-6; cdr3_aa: CASSSGLRISEAFF
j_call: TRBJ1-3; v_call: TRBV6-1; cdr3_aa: CASSENSARQFSGNTIYF
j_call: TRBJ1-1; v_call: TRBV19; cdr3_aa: CASSIDPGGLVNTEAFF
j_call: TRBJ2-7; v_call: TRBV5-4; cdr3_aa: CASSLAGQGAYEQYF
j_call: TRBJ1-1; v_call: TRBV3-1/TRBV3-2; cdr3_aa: CASSQAGEAFF
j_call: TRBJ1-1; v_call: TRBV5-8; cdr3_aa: CASSSGQGAFF
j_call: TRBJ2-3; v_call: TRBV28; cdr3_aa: CASSLRQARTDTQYF
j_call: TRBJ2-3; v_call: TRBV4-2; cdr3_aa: CASSRVASGATDTQYF
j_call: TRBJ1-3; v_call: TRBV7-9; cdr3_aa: CASTEARQGNTIYF
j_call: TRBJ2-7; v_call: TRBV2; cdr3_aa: CASSESVLAGLTYEQYF
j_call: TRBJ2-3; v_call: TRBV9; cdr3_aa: CAGDTSGGADTQYF
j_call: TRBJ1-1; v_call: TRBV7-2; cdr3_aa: CASSLRRGTEAFF
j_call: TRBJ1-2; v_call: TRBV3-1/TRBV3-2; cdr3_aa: CASSQDRVYGYTF
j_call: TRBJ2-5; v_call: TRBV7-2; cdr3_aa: CASSLGLAGGRPQYF
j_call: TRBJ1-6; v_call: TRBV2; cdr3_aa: CASSRRQGDNSPLHF
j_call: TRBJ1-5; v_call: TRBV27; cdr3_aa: CASSMRPGENQPQHF
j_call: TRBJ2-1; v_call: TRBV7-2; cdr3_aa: CASSSRDSYNEQFF
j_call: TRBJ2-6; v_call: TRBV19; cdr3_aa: CASSTTGERGANVLTF
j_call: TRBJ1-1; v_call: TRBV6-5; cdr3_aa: CASSYSRGNTEAFF
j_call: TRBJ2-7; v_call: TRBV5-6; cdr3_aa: CASSVRGAIHF
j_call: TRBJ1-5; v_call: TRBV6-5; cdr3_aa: CASRRQGNSNQPQHF
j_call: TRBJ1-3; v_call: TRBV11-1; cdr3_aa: CASSSHPGQGNTIYF
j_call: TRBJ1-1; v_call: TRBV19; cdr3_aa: CASQAGTGRGLLAAFF
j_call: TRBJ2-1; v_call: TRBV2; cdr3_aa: CASSGPGTGVYNEQFF
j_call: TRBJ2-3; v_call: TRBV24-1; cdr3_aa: CATSDPGEGTDTQYF
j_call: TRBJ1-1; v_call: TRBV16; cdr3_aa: CASSQVQGENTEAFF
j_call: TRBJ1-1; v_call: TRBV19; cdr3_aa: CASSPPTLGLTEAFF